This T cell receptor (beta chain) derives from a study of human T cells and chemical hapten exposure. For the library, individual cDNA molecules each received unique molecular identifiers. TCRdb recomputed calls from the RACE reads with MiXCR, one row per CDR3 protein. The sample includes roughly 100,000 distinct CDR3 sequences, roughly a tenth of them seen just once. Remarks on this clonotype: The antigen is not known. The germline gene is not matched at one end of the junction; a read error may be the cause.

The germline V gene has CDR1 SGHTA and CDR2 FQGNSA. The length of the CDR3 is 12 residues. Points from the study as a whole: The study found that PT1 expanded TCR counts correlated positively with patch test score. Alopecia in the donors means their immune response may deviate from healthy people's.

Time point meaning: patch test 2, 6 weeks after DPC sensitization. As to treatment: therapeutic diphenylcyclopropenone sensitization with weekly scalp DPC. The material sequenced was whole blood, taken in connection with sensitization to the hapten diphenylcyclopropenone (DPC). This chain joins TRBV7-2 and TRBJ2-3; D call uncertain. The receptor was isolated from a woman in her forties with alopecia areata. Some clones in this sample may be carry-over from other donors' samples. The CDR3 DNA reads as TGTGCCAGCAGCTTAGAGCTTAATAACCCTCATTTT. This encodes CASSLELNNPHF.